This TCR beta chain was identified in a study of OX40 agonist ivuxolimab in advanced cancers. Libraries were prepared by immunoSEQ multiplex PCR; TCRdb keeps only in-frame clonotypes and omits some of them. The data hold 50,000 to 65,000 clones, with approximately 88% observed a single time. There are 15 residues in the CDR3. Germline lookup yields CDR1 SSHAT and CDR2 FNYEAQ (reference sequence). Trimming removed 5 bases from V and 5 bases from J, with 15 bases in between. Specimen: CD4+ or CD8+ T cells sorted from blood, collected in a trial of the OX40 agonist ivuxolimab. This TCR derives from an adult with an advanced solid tumor such as melanoma, head and neck, liver or kidney cancer. The chain links TRBV7-7 to TRBJ2-2; D is undetermined. DNA of the CDR3: TGTGCCAGCAGCGCTTTAGAAGCTTGGACCGGGGAGCTGTTTTTT. Protein product: CASSALEAWTGELFF. Full variable domain (remainder filled in from reference TRBV7-7 and TRBJ2-2): GAGVSQSPRYKVTKRGQDVTLRCDPISSHATLYWYQQALGQGPEFLTYFNYEAQPDKSGLPSDRFSAERPEGSISTLTIQRTEQRDSAMYRCASSALEAWTGELFFGEGSRLTVL.